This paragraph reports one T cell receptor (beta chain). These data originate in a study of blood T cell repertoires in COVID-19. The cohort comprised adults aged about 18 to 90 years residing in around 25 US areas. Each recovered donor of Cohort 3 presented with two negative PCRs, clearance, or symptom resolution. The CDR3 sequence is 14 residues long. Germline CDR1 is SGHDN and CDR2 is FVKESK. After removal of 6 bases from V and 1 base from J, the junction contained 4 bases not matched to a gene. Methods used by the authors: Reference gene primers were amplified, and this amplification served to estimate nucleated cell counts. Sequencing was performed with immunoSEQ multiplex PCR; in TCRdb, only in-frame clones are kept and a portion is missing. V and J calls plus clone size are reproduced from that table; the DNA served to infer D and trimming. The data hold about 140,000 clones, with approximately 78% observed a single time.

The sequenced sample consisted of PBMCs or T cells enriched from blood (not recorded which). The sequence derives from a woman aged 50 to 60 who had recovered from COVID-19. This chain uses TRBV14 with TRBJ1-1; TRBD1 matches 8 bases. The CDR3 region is CASRRTGRNTEAFF. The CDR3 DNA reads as TGTGCCAGCAGGCGGACAGGGAGGAACACTGAAGCTTTCTTT.